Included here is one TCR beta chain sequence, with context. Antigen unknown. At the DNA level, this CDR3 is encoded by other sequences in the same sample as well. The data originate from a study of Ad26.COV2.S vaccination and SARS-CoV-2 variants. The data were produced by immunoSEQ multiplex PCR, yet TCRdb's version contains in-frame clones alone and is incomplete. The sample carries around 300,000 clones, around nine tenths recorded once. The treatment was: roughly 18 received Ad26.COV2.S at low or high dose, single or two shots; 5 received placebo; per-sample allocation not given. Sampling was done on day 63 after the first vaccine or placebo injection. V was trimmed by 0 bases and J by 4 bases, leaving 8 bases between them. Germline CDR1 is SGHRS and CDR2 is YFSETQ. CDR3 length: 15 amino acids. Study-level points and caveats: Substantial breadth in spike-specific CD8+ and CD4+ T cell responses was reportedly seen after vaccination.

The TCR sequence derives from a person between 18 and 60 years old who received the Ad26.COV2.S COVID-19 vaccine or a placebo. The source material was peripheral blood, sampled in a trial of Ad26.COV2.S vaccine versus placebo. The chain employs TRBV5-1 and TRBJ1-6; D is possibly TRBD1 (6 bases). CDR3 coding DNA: TGCGCCAGCAGCTTGGAGGGACAATATAATTCACCCCTCCACTTT. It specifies CASSLEGQYNSPLHF.